The present TCR beta chain was sequenced within a study of beta chain features in type 1 diabetes. This clone was detected only a few times. Its antigen remains unidentified. The study reverse transcribed the entire isolated RNA, so it sequenced expressed TCRB transcripts. TCRdb keeps only in-frame clones here, not all; method: immunoSEQ multiplex PCR. The sample contains under 800,000 clones, around a sixth of which appear only once. Germline trimming cut 4 bases from V and 2 bases from J; bases unmatched to any gene: 5. Germline V lookup: CDR1 SGHRS, CDR2 YFSETQ. The CDR3 totals 16 residues. Study-level findings and limits: Patients' naive, central memory and Treg TCRB repertoires seemed closer to one another than those of healthy donors. Moderate yet significant TCRB CDR3 shortening was seen in Type 1 diabetes patients in all four CD4+ subsets. Cells with high TCR expression could be over-represented by cDNA sequencing.

The clonotype originates from a man aged 18 to 29 in good health. The chain is built from TRBV5-1 and TRBJ2-3; 12 nucleotides align to TRBD2. The sequencing sample was made of naive CD4+ T cells from blood. Here the CDR3 DNA reads TGCGCCAGCAGCCTAGGACTAGCGGGAACCACAGATACGCAGTATTTT. Translated: CASSLGLAGTTDTQYF.